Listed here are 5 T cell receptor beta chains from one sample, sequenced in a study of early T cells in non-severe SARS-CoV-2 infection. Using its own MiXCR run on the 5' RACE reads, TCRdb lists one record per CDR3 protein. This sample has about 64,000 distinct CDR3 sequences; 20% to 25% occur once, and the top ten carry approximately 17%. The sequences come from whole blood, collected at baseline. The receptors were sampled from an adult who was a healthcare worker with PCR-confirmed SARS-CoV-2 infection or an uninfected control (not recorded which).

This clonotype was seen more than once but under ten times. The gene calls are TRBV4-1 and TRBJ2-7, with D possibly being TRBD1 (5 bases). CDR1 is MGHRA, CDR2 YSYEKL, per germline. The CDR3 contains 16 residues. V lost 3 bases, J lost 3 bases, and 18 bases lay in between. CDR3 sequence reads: CASSQKATVENYEQYF. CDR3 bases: TGCGCCAGCAGCCAGAAGGCGACAGTGGAGAACTACGAGCAGTACTTC.

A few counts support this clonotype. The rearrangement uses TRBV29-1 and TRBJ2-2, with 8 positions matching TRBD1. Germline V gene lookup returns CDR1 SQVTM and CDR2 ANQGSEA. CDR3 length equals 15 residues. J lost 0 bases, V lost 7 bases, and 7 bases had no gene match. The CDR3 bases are TGCAGCGCAAATCCAGGGGGCGCGAACACCGGGGAGCTGTTTTTT. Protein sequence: CSANPGGANTGELFF.

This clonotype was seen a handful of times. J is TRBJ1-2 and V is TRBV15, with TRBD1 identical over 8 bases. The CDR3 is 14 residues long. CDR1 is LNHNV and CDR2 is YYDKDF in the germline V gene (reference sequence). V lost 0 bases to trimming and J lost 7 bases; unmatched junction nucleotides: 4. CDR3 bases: TGTGCCACCAGCAGAGACGCAGGGGGCGGTGGCTACACCTTC. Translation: CATSRDAGGGGYTF. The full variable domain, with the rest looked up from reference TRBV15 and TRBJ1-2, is DAMVIQNPRYQVTQFGKPVTLSCSQTLNHNVMYWYQQKSSQAPKLLFHYYDKDFNNEADTPDNFQSRRPNTSFCFLDIRSPGLGDTAMYLCATSRDAGGGGYTFGSGTRLTVV.

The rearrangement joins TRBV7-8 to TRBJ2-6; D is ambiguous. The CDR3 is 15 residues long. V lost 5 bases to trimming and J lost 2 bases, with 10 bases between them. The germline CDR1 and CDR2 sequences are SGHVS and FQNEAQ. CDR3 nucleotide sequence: TGTGCCAGCAGCCTAACGACGGCTGGGGCCAACGTCCTGACTTTC. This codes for CASSLTTAGANVLTF.

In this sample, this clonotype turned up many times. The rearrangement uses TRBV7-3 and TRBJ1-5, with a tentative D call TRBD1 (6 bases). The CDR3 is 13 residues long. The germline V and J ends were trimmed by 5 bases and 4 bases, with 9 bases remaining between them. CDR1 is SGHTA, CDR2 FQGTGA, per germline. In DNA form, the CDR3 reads TGTGCCAGCAGCGAAACAGGGAATCAGCCCCAGCATTTT. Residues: CASSETGNQPQHF.